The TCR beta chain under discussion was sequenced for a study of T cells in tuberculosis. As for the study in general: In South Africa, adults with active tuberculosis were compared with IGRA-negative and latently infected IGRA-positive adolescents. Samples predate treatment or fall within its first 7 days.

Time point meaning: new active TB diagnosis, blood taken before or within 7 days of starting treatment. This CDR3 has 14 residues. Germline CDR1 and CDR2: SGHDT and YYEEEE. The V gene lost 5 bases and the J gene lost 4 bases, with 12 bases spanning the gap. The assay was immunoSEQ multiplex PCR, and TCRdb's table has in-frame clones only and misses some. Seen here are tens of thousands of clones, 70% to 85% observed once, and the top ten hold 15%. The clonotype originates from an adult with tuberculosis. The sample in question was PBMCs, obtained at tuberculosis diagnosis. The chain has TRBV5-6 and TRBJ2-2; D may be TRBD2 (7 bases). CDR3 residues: CASRRGEGTGELFF. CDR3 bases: TGTGCCAGCAGGAGGGGGGAGGGCACCGGGGAGCTGTTTTTT.